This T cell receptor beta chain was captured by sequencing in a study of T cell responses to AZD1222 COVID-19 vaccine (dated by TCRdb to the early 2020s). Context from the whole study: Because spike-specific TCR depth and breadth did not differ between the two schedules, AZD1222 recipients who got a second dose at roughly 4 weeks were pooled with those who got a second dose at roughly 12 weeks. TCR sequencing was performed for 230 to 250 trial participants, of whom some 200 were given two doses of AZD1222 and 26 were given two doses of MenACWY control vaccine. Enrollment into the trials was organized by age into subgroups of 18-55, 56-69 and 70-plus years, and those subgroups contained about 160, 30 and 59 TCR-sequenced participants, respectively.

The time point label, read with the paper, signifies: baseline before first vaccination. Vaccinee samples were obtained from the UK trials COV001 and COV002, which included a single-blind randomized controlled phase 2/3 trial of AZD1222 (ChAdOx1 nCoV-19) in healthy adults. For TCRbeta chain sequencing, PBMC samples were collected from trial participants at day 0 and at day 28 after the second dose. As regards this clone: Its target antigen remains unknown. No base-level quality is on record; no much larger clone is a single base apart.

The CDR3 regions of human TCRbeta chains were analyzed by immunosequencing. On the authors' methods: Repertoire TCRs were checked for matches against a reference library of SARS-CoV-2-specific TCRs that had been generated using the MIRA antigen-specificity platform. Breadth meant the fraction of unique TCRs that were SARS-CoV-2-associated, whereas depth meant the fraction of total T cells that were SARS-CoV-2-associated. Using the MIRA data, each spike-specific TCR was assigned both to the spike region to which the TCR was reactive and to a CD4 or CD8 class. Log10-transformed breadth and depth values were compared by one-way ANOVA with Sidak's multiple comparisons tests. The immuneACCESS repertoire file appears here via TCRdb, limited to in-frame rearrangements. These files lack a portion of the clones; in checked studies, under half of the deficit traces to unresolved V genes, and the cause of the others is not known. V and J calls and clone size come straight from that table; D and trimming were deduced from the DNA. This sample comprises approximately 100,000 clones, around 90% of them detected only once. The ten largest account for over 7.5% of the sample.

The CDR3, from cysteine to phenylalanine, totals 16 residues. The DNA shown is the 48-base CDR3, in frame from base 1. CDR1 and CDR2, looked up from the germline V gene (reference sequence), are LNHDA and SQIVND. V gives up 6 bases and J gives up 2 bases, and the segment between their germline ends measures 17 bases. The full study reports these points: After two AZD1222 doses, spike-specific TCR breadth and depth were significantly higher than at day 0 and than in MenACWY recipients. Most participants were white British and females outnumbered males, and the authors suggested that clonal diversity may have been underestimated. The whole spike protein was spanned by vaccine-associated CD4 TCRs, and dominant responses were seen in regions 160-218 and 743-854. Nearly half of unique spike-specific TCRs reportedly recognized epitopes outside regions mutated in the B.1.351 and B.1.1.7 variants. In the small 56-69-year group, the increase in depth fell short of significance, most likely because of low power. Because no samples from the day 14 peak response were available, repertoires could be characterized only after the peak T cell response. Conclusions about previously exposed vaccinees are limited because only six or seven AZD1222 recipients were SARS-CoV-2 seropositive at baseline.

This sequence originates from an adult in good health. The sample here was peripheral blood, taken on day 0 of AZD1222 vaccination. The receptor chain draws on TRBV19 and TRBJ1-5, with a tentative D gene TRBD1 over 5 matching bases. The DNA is TGTGCCAGTAGATGGGCAGGGCGGTCAGGCAATCAGCCCCAGCATTTT. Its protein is CASRWAGRSGNQPQHF.